Described below is a single T cell receptor (beta chain) sequence and its context. The sample belongs to a study of control samples from healthy donors and cancer patients. Trimming removed 0 bases at V and 6 bases at J, with 3 bases between. Germline-derived CDR1 and CDR2 are GTSNPN and SVGIG (reference sequence). CDR3 length: 10 residues. Measured with immunoSEQ multiplex PCR; TCRdb has only the in-frame clones, and not every one. Of about 110,000 clones in the sample, roughly 90% were seen once. Source material: blood. This chain joins TRBV30 and TRBJ2-7; D gene ambiguous. The origin of this receptor is a woman aged 45-60 years in good health. CDR3 amino acids: CAWSVSEQYF. CDR3 in DNA: TGTGCCTGGAGTGTGTCCGAGCAGTACTTC.